The next 26 T cell receptor beta chains were all read from a single sample in a study of T cells after yellow fever vaccination. TCRdb reanalysed the 5' RACE reads using MiXCR and keeps one entry per CDR3 protein. This table has approximately 240,000 distinct CDR3 sequences, around 3.5% appearing once. The sequencing here drew on PBMCs, taken 15 days after the yellow fever booster vaccination. The receptors derive from a man between 18 and 29 years old who received the YFV17D yellow fever vaccine.

This clonotype was observed a handful of times. The V call is TRBV20-1, the J call TRBJ1-2, with a tentative D call TRBD1 (5 bases). Germline V CDR1 and CDR2: DFQATT, SNEGSKA (reference sequence). Trimming took 0 bases from V and 11 from J, leaving 13 bases between them. The CDR3 runs to 12 residues. The CDR3 is CSARDRREWYTF. Written as DNA, the CDR3 is TGCAGTGCTAGAGATCGCAGGGAATGGTACACCTTC.

This clonotype was counted many times. The chain employs TRBV5-1 and TRBJ2-3; no reliable D call. CDR1 and CDR2 from the germline V gene are SGHRS and YFSETQ. The CDR3 extends over 17 amino acids. The V gene lost 2 bases and the J gene lost 0 bases, with 16 bases spanning the gap. The CDR3 here is CASSFRGRRSSTDTQYF. The CDR3 region has the DNA TGCGCCAGCAGCTTTCGCGGTCGACGCTCTAGCACAGATACGCAGTATTTT.

This clonotype was recorded at least ten times. The chain has TRBV15 and TRBJ1-1; D is unclear. V lost 0 bases and J lost 3, with 2 bases in between. CDR1 LNHNV and CDR2 YYDKDF come from the germline V gene (reference sequence). The CDR3 has 12 residues. The CDR3 DNA follows: TGTGCCACCAGCAGAGATTACACTGAAGCTTTCTTT. Protein product: CATSRDYTEAFF. Full variable domain (rest looked up from reference TRBV15 and TRBJ1-1): DAMVIQNPRYQVTQFGKPVTLSCSQTLNHNVMYWYQQKSSQAPKLLFHYYDKDFNNEADTPDNFQSRRPNTSFCFLDIRSPGLGDTAMYLCATSRDYTEAFFGQGTRLTVV.

At least ten counts were recorded for this clonotype. The V call is TRBV7-9, the J call TRBJ2-3, with TRBD1 matching 12 bases. This CDR3 is 15 amino acids long. Germline trimming cut 4 bases from V and 4 bases from J; bases unmatched to any gene: 3. Germline values: CDR1 SEHNR, CDR2 FQNEAQ (reference sequence). CDR3: CASSSWDRGPDTQYF. CDR3 bases: TGTGCCAGCAGCTCTTGGGACAGGGGGCCAGATACGCAGTATTTT.

There are many counts of this clonotype. CDR3: CASSPLAGFGTDTQYF. The DNA for the CDR3 is TGTGCCAGCAGTCCGCTAGCGGGGTTCGGCACAGATACGCAGTATTTT. The V call is TRBV27, the J call TRBJ2-3; TRBD2 agrees at 9 bases. This CDR3 has 16 residues. In germline, CDR1 is MNHEY, CDR2 SMNVEV (reference sequence). J lost 1 base, V lost 5 bases, and 7 bases had no gene match.

The table lists this clonotype with many counts. V is TRBV12-3 or TRBV12-4 and J is TRBJ1-1, with D maybe TRBD1 (6 bases). The CDR3 is made up of 15 amino acids. V shed 4 bases and J shed 0 bases, with 12 bases lying between them. CDR3 amino acids: CASSSYRAMNTEAFF. As DNA, the CDR3 is TGTGCCAGCAGTTCATACAGGGCCATGAACACTGAAGCTTTCTTT.

This clonotype was recorded at least ten times. This rearrangement joins TRBV4-3 to TRBJ2-1; 7 nucleotides align to TRBD2. The CDR3 extends over 14 amino acids. Germline V CDR1 and CDR2: LGHNA, YSLEER. V shed 2 bases, J shed 8 bases, and the junction held 6 bases outside the gene matches. The CDR3 is CASSQLGGSHEQFF. The DNA for the CDR3 is TGCGCCAGCAGCCAATTGGGGGGGAGTCATGAGCAGTTCTTC.

This clonotype was observed many times. This rearrangement joins TRBV5-4 to TRBJ2-5; D is perhaps TRBD1 or TRBD2 (5 bases each). This CDR3 is built from 15 residues. From germline, CDR1 is SGHNT and CDR2 YYREEE (reference sequence). With 5 bases removed from V and 5 bases from J, the gap between germline ends came to 19 bases. The CDR3 is CASSSKAGTAETQYF. Here the CDR3 DNA reads TGTGCCAGCAGTTCCAAGGCCGGGACGGCGGAGACCCAGTACTTC.

This clonotype occurred many times. The V gene is TRBV7-2, the J gene TRBJ2-7; 9 bases match TRBD1. CDR1 is SGHTA, CDR2 FQGNSA, per germline. The trim removed 5 bases at V and 7 bases at J, leaving 6 bases unmatched. The CDR3 loop spans 13 amino acids. This CDR3 reads CASSAYRGQEQYV. The CDR3 DNA reads as TGTGCCAGCAGCGCCTACAGGGGGCAAGAGCAGTACGTC.

This clonotype was counted many times. V is TRBV15 and J is TRBJ2-2; 9 bases are a match to TRBD1. The CDR3 extends over 16 amino acids. Trimming took 4 bases from V and 3 from J; bases not matched to a gene: 6. Per germline, CDR1 LNHNV and CDR2 YYDKDF (reference sequence). CDR3 bases: TGTGCCACCAGCAAGGGACAGGGAGGTGACACCGGGGAGCTGTTTTTT. Its protein product is CATSKGQGGDTGELFF.

Ten or more counts support this clonotype. The V gene is TRBV5-1, the J gene TRBJ2-1, with D unresolved. The CDR3 has 12 amino acids. CDR1 is SGHRS and CDR2 is YFSETQ in the germline V gene. Between the trimmed V and J ends, which lost 0 bases and 9 bases, there was a span of 7 bases. The CDR3 bases are TGCGCCAGCAGCTTGGTTGCGGCTGAGCAGTTCTTC. It encodes CASSLVAAEQFF. The whole variable domain, filled in from reference TRBV5-1 and TRBJ2-1, reads KAGVTQTPRYLIKTRGQQVTLSCSPISGHRSVSWYQQTPGQGLQFLFEYFSETQRNKGNFPGRFSGRQFSNSRSEMNVSTLELGDSALYLCASSLVAAEQFFGPGTRLTVL.

This clonotype has ten or more counts. This chain links TRBV5-4 with TRBJ2-3; 13 bases match TRBD2. CDR1 and CDR2 from the germline V gene are SGHNT and YYREEE (reference sequence). CDR3 size: 17 residues. Trimming cost V 5 bases and J 4 bases; bases outside gene matches: 10. Here the CDR3 reads CASRSTSGGRFSDTQYF. The CDR3 DNA is TGTGCCAGCAGGTCGACTAGCGGGGGGAGGTTTTCAGATACGCAGTATTTT.

This clonotype was seen repeatedly, ten times or more. The chain uses TRBV2 and TRBJ2-7; D is ambiguous. Per the germline V gene, CDR1 is SNHLY and CDR2 is FYNNEI. V shed 3 bases and J shed 2 bases, with 5 bases lying between them. CDR3 length: 12 amino acids. DNA for the CDR3: TGTGCCAGCAGTGAGTCCGCCTACGAGCAGTACTTC. Its translation is CASSESAYEQYF.

With respect to this clonotype: This may stem from a read error, because a much larger clone lies one nucleotide away. The chain links TRBV7-9 to TRBJ1-2; D is perhaps TRBD1 (5 bases). Germline V gene lookup returns CDR1 SEHNR and CDR2 FQNEAQ (reference sequence). Trimming cost V 3 bases and J 6 bases, with 14 bases left between them. The CDR3 length is 14 residues. The CDR3 is CASSFTGDHDGYTF. In DNA form, the CDR3 reads TGTGCCAGCAGCTTTACCGGGGACCACGATGGCTACACCTTC.

This clonotype appeared a few times. The V and J genes are TRBV11-2 and TRBJ2-7; D is undetermined. The V end lost 3 bases, the J end lost 2 bases, and 11 bases lay between the germline ends. The CDR3 consists of 14 residues. CDR1 is SGHAT, CDR2 FQNNGV, per germline. In nucleotides, the CDR3 is TGTGCCAGCAGCTTTGCCTTTCGGCCCTACGAGCAGTACTTC. This translates into CASSFAFRPYEQYF. The variable domain in full, completed from reference TRBV11-2 and TRBJ2-7, reads EAGVAQSPRYKIIEKRQSVAFWCNPISGHATLYWYQQILGQGPKLLIQFQNNGVVDDSQLPKDRFSAERLKGVDSTLKIQPAKLEDSAVYLCASSFAFRPYEQYFGPGTRLTVT.

Ten or more counts support this clonotype. The rearrangement joins TRBV11-3 to TRBJ2-6, with 10 bases aligning to TRBD2. CDR3 length equals 18 residues. Germline V gene data show CDR1 as SGHNT and CDR2 as YENEEA. After removal of 1 base from V and 2 bases from J, the junction contained 5 bases not matched to a gene. DNA of the CDR3: TGTGCCAGCAGCTTAGGCCTAGCGGGAGAGGCTGGGGCCAACGTCCTGACTTTC. Its protein is CASSLGLAGEAGANVLTF. Full variable domain (rest looked up from reference TRBV11-3 and TRBJ2-6): EAGVVQSPRYKIIEKKQPVAFWCNPISGHNTLYWYLQNLGQGPELLIRYENEEAVDDSQLPKDRFSAERLKGVDSTLKIQPAELGDSAVYLCASSLGLAGEAGANVLTFGAGSRLTVL.

The sample holds many counts of this clonotype. This rearrangement joins TRBV5-1 to TRBJ1-1; TRBD1 aligns across 7 bases. CDR1 is SGHRS and CDR2 is YFSETQ in the germline V gene. This CDR3 contains 15 residues. Germline trimming cut 0 bases from V and 7 bases from J; bases unmatched to any gene: 9. The CDR3, as DNA: TGCGCCAGCAGCTTGGCCGGGAAACAGGGGATTGAAGCTTTCTTT. It translates to CASSLAGKQGIEAFF.

The chain has TRBV20-1 and TRBJ1-6; D not resolved. The CDR3 consists of 16 residues. V lost 0 bases to trimming and J lost 7 bases, with 16 bases between them. Germline V gene data show CDR1 as DFQATT and CDR2 as SNEGSKA (reference sequence). The CDR3 region is CSARDPRLGPNSPLHF. The CDR3 bases are TGCAGTGCTAGAGACCCCAGGTTAGGTCCGAATTCACCCCTCCACTTT.

This clonotype has a count of ten or more. V and J are TRBV10-3 and TRBJ1-2; D gene unclear. CDR3 length: 13 amino acids. Per germline, CDR1 ENHRY and CDR2 SYGVKD. The V gene lost 2 bases and the J gene lost 2 bases, with 6 bases spanning the gap. Here the CDR3 DNA reads TGTGCCATCAGTGAGGCGCCGAACTATGGCTACACCTTC. The encoded protein is CAISEAPNYGYTF.

This clonotype occurred many times. The rearrangement uses TRBV6-2 or TRBV6-3 and TRBJ1-6; no definite D call. Trimming shortened V by 6 bases and J by 10 bases, and 7 bases separated the two germline ends. This CDR3 has 11 amino acids. Germline V CDR1 and CDR2: MNHEY, SVGEGT. CDR3 coding DNA: TGTGCCAGCAGAGGCTGGTCACCCCTCCACTTT. As protein: CASRGWSPLHF.

This clonotype was counted ten times or more. This chain uses TRBV4-3 with TRBJ1-6; 10 bases are a match to TRBD1. V dropped 4 bases and J dropped 7; count of bases not matched to a gene: 7. The CDR3 is 16 amino acids. CDR1 and CDR2 (germline): LGHNA, YSLEER. The CDR3 here is CASSPPPGQGNSPLHF. DNA for the CDR3: TGCGCCAGCAGCCCGCCGCCGGGACAGGGGAATTCACCCCTCCACTTT.

In its sample, this clonotype was seen many times. V and J are TRBV5-1 and TRBJ2-6; no definite D call. Germline V gives CDR1 SGHRS, CDR2 YFSETQ. V was pared by 2 bases and J by 0 bases, with 12 bases between. This CDR3 spans 17 amino acids. The CDR3 region has the DNA TGCGCCAGCAGCTTCTACGGACGGTTCTCTGGGGCCAACGTCCTGACTTTC. This encodes CASSFYGRFSGANVLTF.

This chain connects TRBV5-1 to TRBJ2-3; D is ambiguous. This CDR3 spans 13 amino acids. Trimming took 0 bases from V and 1 from J, leaving 3 bases between them. CDR1 and CDR2 (germline): SGHRS, YFSETQ. CDR3 sequence: CASSLDGTDTQYF. The CDR3 nucleotides are TGCGCCAGCAGCTTGGATGGCACAGATACGCAGTATTTT.

This clonotype came up a few times. The V gene is TRBV19, the J gene TRBJ1-1; possibly TRBD1 for D (6 bases). The CDR3 totals 13 residues. Germline V gene lookup returns CDR1 LNHDA and CDR2 SQIVND (reference sequence). V lost 6 bases and J 10 bases, leaving 18 bases between the germline ends. The CDR3 bases are TGTGCCAGTAGCGGGACATTTTTAGGTCGAGCTTTCTTT. This encodes CASSGTFLGRAFF.

This clonotype was counted at least ten times. This chain links TRBV7-9 with TRBJ1-2; D gene ambiguous. V was pared by 4 bases and J by 3 bases, with 9 bases between. The CDR3 sequence is 13 residues long. Germline-derived CDR1 and CDR2 are SEHNR and FQNEAQ (reference sequence). CDR3 residues: CASSSAGYYGYTF. CDR3 coding DNA: TGTGCCAGCAGCTCCGCAGGCTACTATGGCTACACCTTC.

In this sample, this clonotype turned up many times. The chain employs TRBV27 and TRBJ1-6; 7 nucleotides align to TRBD1. In germline, CDR1 is MNHEY, CDR2 SMNVEV (reference sequence). Trimming at V came to 4 bases and at J to 9 bases, leaving 12 bases not matched to a gene. This CDR3 is built from 16 residues. The CDR3 coding sequence is TGTGCCAGCAGTTCAAGACAGGGTGGTGTGGGTTCACCCCTCCACTTT. This codes for CASSSRQGGVGSPLHF.